Given below is one T cell receptor (beta chain) in context. Its cognate antigen is unknown. The protocol was immunoSEQ multiplex PCR, while the TCRdb copy is restricted to in-frame clones and leaves out a portion. The sample contains around 94,000 clones, 86% of which appear only once. Time point reported: baseline pretreatment blood. The treatment was: 15 Gy SBRT to primary tumor, nephrectomy 4 weeks later. This renal cell carcinoma was of the clear cell type. This specimen comes from a study of radiation and T cells in renal cell carcinoma. Study outcomes and limitations: Pretreatment tumor biopsies were lacking, so baseline clonotypes are unknown.

With 5 bases removed from V and 4 bases from J, the gap between germline ends came to 6 bases. The CDR3 spans 12 residues. The germline gives CDR1 MNHEY, CDR2 SMNVEV (reference sequence). This TCR derives from a man aged 45-60 years with renal cell carcinoma. The chain has TRBV27 and TRBJ1-5, with D unclear. The material sequenced was blood, taken from a patient whose treatment included radiotherapy and nephrectomy. CDR3 protein: CASSEYNQPQHF. The CDR3 nucleotides are TGTGCCAGCAGTGAGTATAATCAGCCCCAGCATTTT.